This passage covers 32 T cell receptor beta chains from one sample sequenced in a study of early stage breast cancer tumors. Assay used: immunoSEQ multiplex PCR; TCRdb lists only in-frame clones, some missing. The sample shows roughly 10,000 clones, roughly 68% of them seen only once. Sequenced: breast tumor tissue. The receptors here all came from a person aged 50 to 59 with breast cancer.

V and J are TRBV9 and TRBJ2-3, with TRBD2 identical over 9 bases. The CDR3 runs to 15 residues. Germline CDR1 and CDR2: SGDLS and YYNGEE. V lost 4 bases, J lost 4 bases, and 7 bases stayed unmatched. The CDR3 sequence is CASSTTSGRADTQYF. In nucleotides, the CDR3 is TGTGCCAGCAGCACGACTAGCGGCCGCGCAGATACGCAGTATTTT.

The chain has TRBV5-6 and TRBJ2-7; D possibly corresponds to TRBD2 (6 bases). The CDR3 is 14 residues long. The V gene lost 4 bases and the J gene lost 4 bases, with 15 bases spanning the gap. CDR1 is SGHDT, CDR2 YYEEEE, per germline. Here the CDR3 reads CASSGGTRIYEQYF. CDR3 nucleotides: TGTGCCAGCAGCGGAGGGACTCGCATTTACGAGCAGTACTTC.

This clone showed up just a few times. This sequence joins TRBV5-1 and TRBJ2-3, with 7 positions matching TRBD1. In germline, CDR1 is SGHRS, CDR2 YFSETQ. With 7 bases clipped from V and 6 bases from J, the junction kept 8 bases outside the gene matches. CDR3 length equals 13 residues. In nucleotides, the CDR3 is TGCGCCAGCCGACAGGGCCCCCTGGATACGCAGTATTTT. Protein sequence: CASRQGPLDTQYF.

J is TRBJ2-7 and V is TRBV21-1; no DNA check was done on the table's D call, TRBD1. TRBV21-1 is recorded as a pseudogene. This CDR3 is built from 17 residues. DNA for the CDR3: TGTGCCAGCAGCAAACGGGAGGGGACAGGGGGCTCCTACGAGCAGTACTTC. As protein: CASSKREGTGGSYEQYF.

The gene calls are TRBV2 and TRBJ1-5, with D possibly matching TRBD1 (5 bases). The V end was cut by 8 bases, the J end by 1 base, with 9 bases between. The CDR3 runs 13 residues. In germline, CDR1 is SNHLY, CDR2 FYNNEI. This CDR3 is CASAWGSNQPQHF. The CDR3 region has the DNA TGTGCCAGCGCGTGGGGGAGCAATCAGCCCCAGCATTTT.

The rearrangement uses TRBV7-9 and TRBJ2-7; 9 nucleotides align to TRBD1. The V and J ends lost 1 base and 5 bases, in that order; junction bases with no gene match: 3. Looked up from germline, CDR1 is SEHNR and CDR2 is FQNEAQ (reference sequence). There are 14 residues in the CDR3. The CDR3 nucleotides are TGTGCCAGCAGCTTAGTACAGGGGGCGCACGAGCAGTACTTC. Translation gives CASSLVQGAHEQYF.

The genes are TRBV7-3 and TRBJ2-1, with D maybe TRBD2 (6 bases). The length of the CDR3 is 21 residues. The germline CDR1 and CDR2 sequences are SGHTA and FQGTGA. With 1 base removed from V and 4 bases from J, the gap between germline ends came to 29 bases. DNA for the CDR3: TGTGCCAGCAGCTTAAAGGGGTCTTTGTGGTACCGGGAGAGCACATACAATGAGCAGTTCTTC. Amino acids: CASSLKGSLWYRESTYNEQFF. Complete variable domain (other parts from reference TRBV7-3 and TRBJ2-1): GAGVSQTPSNKVTEKGKYVELRCDPISGHTALYWYRQSLGQGPEFLIYFQGTGAADDSGLPNDRFFAVRPEGSVSTLKIQRTERGDSAVYLCASSLKGSLWYRESTYNEQFFGPGTRLTVL.

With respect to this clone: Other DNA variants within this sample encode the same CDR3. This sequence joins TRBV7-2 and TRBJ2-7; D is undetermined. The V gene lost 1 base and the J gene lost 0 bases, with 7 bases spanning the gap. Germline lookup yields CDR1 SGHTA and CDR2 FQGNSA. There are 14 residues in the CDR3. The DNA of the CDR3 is TGTGCCAGCAGCTTAGGGCTAAGCTCCTACGAGCAGTACTTC. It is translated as CASSLGLSSYEQYF.

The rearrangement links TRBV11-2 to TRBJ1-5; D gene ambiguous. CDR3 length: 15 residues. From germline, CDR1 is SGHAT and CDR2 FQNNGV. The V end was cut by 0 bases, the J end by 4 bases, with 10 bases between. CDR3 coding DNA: TGTGCCAGCAGCTTAGATAGGATAGCAAATCAGCCCCAGCATTTT. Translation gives CASSLDRIANQPQHF.

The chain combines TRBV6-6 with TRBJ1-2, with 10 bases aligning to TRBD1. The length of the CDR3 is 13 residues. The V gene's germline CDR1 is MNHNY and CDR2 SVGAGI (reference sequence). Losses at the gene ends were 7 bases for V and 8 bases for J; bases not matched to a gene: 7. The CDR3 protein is CASTEGTGEGYTF. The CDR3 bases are TGTGCCAGCACTGAGGGGACAGGGGAAGGCTACACCTTC.

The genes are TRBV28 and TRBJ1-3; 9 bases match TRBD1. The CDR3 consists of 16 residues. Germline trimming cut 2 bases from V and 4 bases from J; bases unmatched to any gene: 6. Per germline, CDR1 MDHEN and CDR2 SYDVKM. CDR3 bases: TGTGCCAGCAGTTTAGGGACAGGGCTTCACGGAAACACCATATATTTT. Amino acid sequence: CASSLGTGLHGNTIYF. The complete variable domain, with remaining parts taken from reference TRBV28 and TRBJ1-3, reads DVKVTQSSRYLVKRTGEKVFLECVQDMDHENMFWYRQDPGLGLRLIYFSYDVKMKEKGDIPEGYSVSREKKERFSLILESASTNQTSMYLCASSLGTGLHGNTIYFGEGSWLTVV.

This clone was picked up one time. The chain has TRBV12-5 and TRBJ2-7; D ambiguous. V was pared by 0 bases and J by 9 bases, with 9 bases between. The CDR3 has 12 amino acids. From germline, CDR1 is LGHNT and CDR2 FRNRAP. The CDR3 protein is CASGLVRPGQYF. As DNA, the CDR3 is TGTGCTAGTGGTTTGGTACGGCCTGGGCAGTACTTC.

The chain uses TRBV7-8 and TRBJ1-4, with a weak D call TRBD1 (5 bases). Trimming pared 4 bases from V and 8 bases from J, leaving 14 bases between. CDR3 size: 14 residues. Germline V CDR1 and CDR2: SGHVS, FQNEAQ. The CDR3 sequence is CASSSGVFPEKLFF. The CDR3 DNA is TGTGCCAGCAGCTCGGGGGTCTTCCCCGAAAAACTGTTTTTT.

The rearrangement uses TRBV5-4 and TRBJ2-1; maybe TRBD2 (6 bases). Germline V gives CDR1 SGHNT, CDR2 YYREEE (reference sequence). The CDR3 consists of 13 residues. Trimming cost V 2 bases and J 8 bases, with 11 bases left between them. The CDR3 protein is CASSLVSSDEQFF. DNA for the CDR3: TGTGCCAGCAGCTTAGTGTCTAGCGATGAGCAGTTCTTC.

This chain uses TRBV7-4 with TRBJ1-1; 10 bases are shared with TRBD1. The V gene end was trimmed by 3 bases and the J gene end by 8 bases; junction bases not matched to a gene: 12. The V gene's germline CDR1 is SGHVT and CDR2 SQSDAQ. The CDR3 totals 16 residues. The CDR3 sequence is CASSFRRLGQGKEAFF. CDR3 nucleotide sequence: TGTGCCAGCAGCTTTCGAAGGTTGGGACAGGGGAAGGAAGCTTTCTTT. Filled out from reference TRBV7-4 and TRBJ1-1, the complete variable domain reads GAGVSQSPRYKVAKRGRDVALRCDSISGHVTLYWYRQTLGQGSEVLTYSQSDAQRDKSGRPSGRFSAERPERSVSTLKIQRTEQGDSAVYLCASSFRRLGQGKEAFFGQGTRLTVV.

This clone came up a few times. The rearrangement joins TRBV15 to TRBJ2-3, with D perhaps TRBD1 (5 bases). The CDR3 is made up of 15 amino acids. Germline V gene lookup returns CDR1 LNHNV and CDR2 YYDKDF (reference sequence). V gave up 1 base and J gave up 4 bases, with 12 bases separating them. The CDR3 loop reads CATSRGRAVSDTQYF. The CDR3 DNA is TGTGCCACCAGCAGAGGCAGGGCGGTATCAGATACGCAGTATTTT.

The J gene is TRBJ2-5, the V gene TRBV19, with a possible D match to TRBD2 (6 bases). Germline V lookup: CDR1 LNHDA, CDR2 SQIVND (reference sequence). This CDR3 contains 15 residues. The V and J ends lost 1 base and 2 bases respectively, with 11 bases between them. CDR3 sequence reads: CASSIGGLSQETQYF. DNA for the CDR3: TGTGCCAGTAGTATAGGAGGACTATCACAAGAGACCCAGTACTTC.

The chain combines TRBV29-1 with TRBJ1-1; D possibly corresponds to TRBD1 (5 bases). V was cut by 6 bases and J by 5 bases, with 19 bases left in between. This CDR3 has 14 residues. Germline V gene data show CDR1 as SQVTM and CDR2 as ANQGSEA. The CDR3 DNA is TGCAGCGTGAGTCAGGGTTCTCTCCGGACTGAAGCTTTCTTT. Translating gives CSVSQGSLRTEAFF.

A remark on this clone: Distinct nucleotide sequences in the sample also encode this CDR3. The CDR3 here is CASSVDLTGELFF. The CDR3 region has the DNA TGTGCCAGCAGCGTAGACCTAACCGGGGAGCTGTTTTTT. The chain is built from TRBV9 and TRBJ2-2; D is ambiguous. V was shortened by 0 bases and J by 5 bases, with 5 bases between the two germline ends. Germline V gives CDR1 SGDLS, CDR2 YYNGEE. This CDR3 spans 13 amino acids.

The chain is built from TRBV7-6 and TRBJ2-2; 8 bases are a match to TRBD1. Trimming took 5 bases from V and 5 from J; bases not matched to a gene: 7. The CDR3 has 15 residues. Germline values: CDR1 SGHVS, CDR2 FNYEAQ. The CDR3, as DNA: TGTGCCAGCAGCCACAGGACAGGGCTTACCGGGGAGCTGTTTTTT. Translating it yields CASSHRTGLTGELFF.

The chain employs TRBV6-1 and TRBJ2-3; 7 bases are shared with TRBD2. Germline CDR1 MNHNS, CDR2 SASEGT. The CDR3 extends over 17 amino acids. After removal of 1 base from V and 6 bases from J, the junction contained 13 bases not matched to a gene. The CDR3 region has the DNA TGTGCCAGCAGTGAAGTCGGGAGGAGTATGCGCGGGGATACGCAGTATTTT. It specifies CASSEVGRSMRGDTQYF.

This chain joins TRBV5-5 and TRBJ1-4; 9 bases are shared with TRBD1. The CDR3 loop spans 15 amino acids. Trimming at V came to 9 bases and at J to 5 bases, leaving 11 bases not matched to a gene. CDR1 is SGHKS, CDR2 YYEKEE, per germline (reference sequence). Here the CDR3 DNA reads TGTGCCACATCATTTAACAGGGGGCTCAATGAAAAACTGTTTTTT. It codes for CATSFNRGLNEKLFF.

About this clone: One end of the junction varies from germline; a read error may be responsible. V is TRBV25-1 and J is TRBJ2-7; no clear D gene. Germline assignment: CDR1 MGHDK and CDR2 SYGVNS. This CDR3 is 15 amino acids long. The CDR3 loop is CTSSEGVGIKDEQYF. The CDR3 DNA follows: TGTACCAGCAGTGAAGGTGTAGGGATAAAGGACGAGCAGTACTTC.

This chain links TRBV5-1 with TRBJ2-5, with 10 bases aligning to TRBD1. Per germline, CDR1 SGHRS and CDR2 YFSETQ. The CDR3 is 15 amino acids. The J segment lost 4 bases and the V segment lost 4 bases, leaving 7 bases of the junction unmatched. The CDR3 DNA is TGCGCCAGCAGCCAACGGACAGGGGGGCCAGAGACCCAGTACTTC. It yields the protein CASSQRTGGPETQYF.

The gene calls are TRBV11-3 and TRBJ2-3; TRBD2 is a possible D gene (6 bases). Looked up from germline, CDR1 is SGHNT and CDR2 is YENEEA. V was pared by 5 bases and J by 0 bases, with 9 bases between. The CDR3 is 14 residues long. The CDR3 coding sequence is TGTGCCAGCAGCGGAGGGCCCAGCACAGATACGCAGTATTTT. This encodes CASSGGPSTDTQYF.

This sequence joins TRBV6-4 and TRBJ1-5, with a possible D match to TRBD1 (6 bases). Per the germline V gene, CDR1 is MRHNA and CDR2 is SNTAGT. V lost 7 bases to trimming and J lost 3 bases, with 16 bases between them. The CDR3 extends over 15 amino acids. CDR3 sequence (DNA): TGTGCCAGCACGGCCTCCAGGACAGCCAATCAGCCCCAGCATTTT. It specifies CASTASRTANQPQHF.

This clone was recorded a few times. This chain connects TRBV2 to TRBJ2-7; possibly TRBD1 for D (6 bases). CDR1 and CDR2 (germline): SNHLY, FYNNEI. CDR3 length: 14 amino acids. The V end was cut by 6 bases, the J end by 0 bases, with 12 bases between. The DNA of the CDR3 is TGTGCCAGCAGGGGGGCTCCGGTCTCCTACGAGCAGTACTTC. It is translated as CASRGAPVSYEQYF.

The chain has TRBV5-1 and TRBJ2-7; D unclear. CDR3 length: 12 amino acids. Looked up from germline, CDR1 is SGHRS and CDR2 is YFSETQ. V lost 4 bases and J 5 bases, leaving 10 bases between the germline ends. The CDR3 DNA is TGCGCCAGCAGCCTCTGGGCCCACGAGCAGTACTTC. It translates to CASSLWAHEQYF.

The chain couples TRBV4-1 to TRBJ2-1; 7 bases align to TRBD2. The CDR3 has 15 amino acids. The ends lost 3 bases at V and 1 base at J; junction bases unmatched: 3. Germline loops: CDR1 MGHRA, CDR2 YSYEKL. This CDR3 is CASSQLAESYNEQFF. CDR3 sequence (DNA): TGCGCCAGCAGCCAGCTAGCGGAGTCCTACAATGAGCAGTTCTTC.

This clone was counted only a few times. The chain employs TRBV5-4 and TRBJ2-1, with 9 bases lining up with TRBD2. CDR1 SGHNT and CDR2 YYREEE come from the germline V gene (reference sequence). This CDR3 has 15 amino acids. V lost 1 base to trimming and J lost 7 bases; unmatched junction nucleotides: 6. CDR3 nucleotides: TGTGCCAGCAGCTTGTCCAGCGGGAGGAGTAATGAGCAGTTCTTC. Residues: CASSLSSGRSNEQFF.

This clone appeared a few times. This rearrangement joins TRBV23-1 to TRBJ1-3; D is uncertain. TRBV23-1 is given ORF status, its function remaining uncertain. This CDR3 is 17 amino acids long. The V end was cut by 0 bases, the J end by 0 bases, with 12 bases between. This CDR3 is CASSQSTEKSSGNTIYF. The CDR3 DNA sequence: TGCGCCAGCAGTCAATCGACGGAGAAGAGCTCTGGAAACACCATATATTTT.

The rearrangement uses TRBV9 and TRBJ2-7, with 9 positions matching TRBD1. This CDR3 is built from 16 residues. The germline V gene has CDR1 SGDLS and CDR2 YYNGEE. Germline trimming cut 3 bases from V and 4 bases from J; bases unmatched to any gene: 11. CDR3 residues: CASSAGFGQGLYEQYF. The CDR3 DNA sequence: TGTGCCAGCAGCGCTGGCTTCGGACAGGGGCTGTACGAGCAGTACTTC.